This TCR beta chain was documented in a study of CD8 T cells in Susac syndrome. Study results and limitations: The total CD8+ repertoires yielded sixteen Susac-specific public clones and the CD8+ TEMRA repertoires yielded four or five. In Susac syndrome, CD8+ expansion was highest in TEMRA and active disease.

Germline CDR1 MNHEY, CDR2 SVGEGT. V trimming: 0 bases; J trimming: 12 bases; junction bases outside the gene matches: 5. The CDR3 spans 12 residues. Details on this clonotype: Its antigen is currently unknown.

RNA was extracted with the RNeasy kit, and a quantity of roughly 0.5 to 1 ug was reverse transcribed using random hexamers. A multiplex approach, immunoSEQ multiplex PCR, amplified TCR beta CDR3 across 54 Vbeta and 13 Jbeta. TCRdb ran MiXCR on the immunoSEQ multiplex PCR reads and lists one entry per CDR3 protein. The data hold over 100,000 distinct CDR3 sequences, with roughly 94% observed a single time. The sample taken for sequencing was CD8+ T cells from PBMCs. This sequence was found in a human donor with Susac syndrome. The genes are TRBV6-2 or TRBV6-3 and TRBJ2-7; 7 bases agree with TRBD1. CDR3 in DNA: TGTGCCAGCAGTTACTCGAGGGACAGCCTGTACTTC. Translating gives CASSYSRDSLYF.